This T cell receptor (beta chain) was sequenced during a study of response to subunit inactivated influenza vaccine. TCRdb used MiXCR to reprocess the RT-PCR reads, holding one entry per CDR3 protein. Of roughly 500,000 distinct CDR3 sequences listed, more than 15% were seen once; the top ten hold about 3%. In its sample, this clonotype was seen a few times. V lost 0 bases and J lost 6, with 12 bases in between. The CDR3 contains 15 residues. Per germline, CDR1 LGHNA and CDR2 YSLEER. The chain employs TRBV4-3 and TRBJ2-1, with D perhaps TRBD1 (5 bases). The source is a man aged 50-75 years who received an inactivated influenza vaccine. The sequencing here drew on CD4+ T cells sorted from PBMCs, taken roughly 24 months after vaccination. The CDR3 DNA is TGCGCCAGCAGCCAAGAGGCAGGGCCGTTCAATGAGCAGTTCTTC. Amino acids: CASSQEAGPFNEQFF.